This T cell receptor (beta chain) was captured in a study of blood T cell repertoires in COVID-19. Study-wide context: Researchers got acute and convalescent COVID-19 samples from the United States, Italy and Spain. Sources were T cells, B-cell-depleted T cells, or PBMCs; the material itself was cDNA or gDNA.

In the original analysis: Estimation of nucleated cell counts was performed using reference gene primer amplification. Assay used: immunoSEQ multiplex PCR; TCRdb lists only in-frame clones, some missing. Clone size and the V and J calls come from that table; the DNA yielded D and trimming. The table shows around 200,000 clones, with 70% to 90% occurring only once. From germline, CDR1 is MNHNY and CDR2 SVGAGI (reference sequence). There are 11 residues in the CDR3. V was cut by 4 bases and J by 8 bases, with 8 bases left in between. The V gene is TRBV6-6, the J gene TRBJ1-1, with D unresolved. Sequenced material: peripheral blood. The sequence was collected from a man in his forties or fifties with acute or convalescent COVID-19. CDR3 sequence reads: CASSFGREAFF. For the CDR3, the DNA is TGTGCCAGCAGTTTCGGGAGGGAAGCTTTCTTT.